A selection of T cell receptor beta chains follows, all from one sample in a study of T cell repertoires in cytomegalovirus infection. TCRdb processed the reads anew with MiXCR; each CDR3 protein has one entry. The top ten hold more than 5.5% of the sample, which has about 210,000 distinct CDR3 sequences, approximately 7% seen once. The sample consisted of PBMCs. The receptors stem from a human donor in good health (CMV status not recorded). Some clones in this sample may be carry-over from other donors' samples. Each CDR3 is given with its conserved first and last residue.

TRBV20-1	TRBJ1-5	CSATSLGPGQGAYGSNQPQHF
TRBV19	TRBJ1-5	CASNIQGALQPQHF
TRBV20-1	TRBJ2-7	CSARVAEFSYEQYF
TRBV6-2/TRBV6-3	TRBJ2-1	CASSSGTISYNEQFF
TRBV20-1	TRBJ1-1	CSASTPRGRHRGSTEAFF
TRBV5-4	TRBJ1-1	CAGGQGLNTEAFF
TRBV20-1	TRBJ1-1	CSAGRQGLNTEAFF
TRBV7-2	TRBJ2-7	CASSLLFQGTGGSYEQYF
TRBV28	TRBJ1-5	CASSLGTASNQPQHF
TRBV20-1	TRBJ2-1	CSARGSSGYNEQFF
TRBV6-2/TRBV6-3	TRBJ1-5	CASSVTGGYQPQHF
TRBV3-1	TRBJ1-1	CASSQDLGAAAFF
TRBV7-3	TRBJ2-1	CASSLLGSSYNEQFF
TRBV5-1	TRBJ2-7	CASSLRILYEQYF
TRBV3-1	TRBJ1-1	CASSLQGRTEAFF
TRBV28	TRBJ2-3	CASKPGLATDTQYF
TRBV2	TRBJ2-7	CASRMGLAGGASYEQYF
TRBV28	TRBJ1-1	CASSLLGAGNTEAFF
TRBV7-2	TRBJ2-5	CASRRGFRETQYF
TRBV20-1	TRBJ1-4	CSAYWRLEKLFF
TRBV20-1	TRBJ2-5	CSRRGPSETQYF
TRBV30	TRBJ1-5	CAWSVSRSGISNQPQHF
TRBV6-2/TRBV6-3	TRBJ2-4	CASSPLDVGGIQYF
TRBV7-2	TRBJ1-6	CASSEGLWNSPLHF
TRBV7-2	TRBJ1-6	CASSSTYRAYNSPLHF
TRBV3-1	TRBJ2-3	CASSQDVRGRGRTQYF
TRBV5-5	TRBJ1-2	CASSLDRVVGYTF
TRBV2	TRBJ1-5	CASRDSLGNQPQHF
TRBV7-2	TRBJ2-1	CASSLVNEQFF
TRBV6-6	TRBJ2-7	CASSYSRGLVLYDQYF
TRBV18	TRBJ1-1	CASSPREFFGTTEAFF
TRBV25-1	TRBJ1-1	CASSFTGGNTEAFF
TRBV28	TRBJ2-3	CASSWTGGTDTQYF
TRBV4-1	TRBJ2-5	CASSQAPGTVQETQYF
TRBV20-1	TRBJ1-1	CSATRTVSNTEAFF
TRBV28	TRBJ2-2	CASSPRRRGRTGELFF
TRBV7-3	TRBJ2-3	CASSSGTSGATQYF
TRBV5-5	TRBJ2-1	CASSTQGAAYNEQFF
TRBV19	TRBJ2-5	CASSPWTRGSQTQYF
TRBV28	TRBJ1-1	CASSVPDRGPEAFF
TRBV6-2/TRBV6-3	TRBJ2-1	CASSNTRRGEQFF
TRBV25-1	TRBJ2-5	CASSGSIWDREETQYF
TRBV30	TRBJ2-5	CAWSRASQETQYF
TRBV14	TRBJ2-7	CASSHEDYEQYF
TRBV20-1	TRBJ1-5	CSARAGGRGVQPQHF
TRBV29-1	TRBJ1-2	CSVYDSYGYTF
TRBV20-1	TRBJ2-1	CSTRLAGAMVYNEQFF
TRBV19	TRBJ1-2	CASAGTGGYYGYTF
TRBV15	TRBJ2-2	CATRKGTAAANTGELFF
TRBV10-3	TRBJ2-7	CASRAGEFGEQYF
TRBV20-1	TRBJ1-4	CSATPPGTGGLVEKLFF
TRBV6-1	TRBJ2-1	CASREGLAGGFGSYNEQFF
TRBV7-2	TRBJ2-1	CASSPAGGSYNEQFF
TRBV4-3	TRBJ1-2	CASSQGPGPGYGYTF
TRBV12-5	TRBJ1-5	CASGLDQPQHF